The sequence of this T cell receptor beta chain was determined in a study of siplizumab effects on memory and regulatory T cells. Points on this clone: No antigen is known for it.

The V gene's germline CDR1 is MDHEN and CDR2 SYDVKM. V was trimmed by 2 bases and J by 5 bases, leaving 6 bases between them. The CDR3 sequence is 12 residues long. Kept together in coculture, the mixed lymphocyte reaction cells spent approximately 6 days at 37°C. Some clones are missing from TCRdb's copy, which holds only in-frame ones; the method was immunoSEQ multiplex PCR. The sample comprises over 14,000 clones, approximately 49% of which are singletons, and approximately 8.6% rests with the top ten. The receptor's source is a human donor in good health; the cells came from an allogeneic mixed lymphocyte reaction. The chain links TRBV28 to TRBJ1-2; D call uncertain. What was sequenced was CFSE-low (dividing) CD4+ T cells sorted from an allogeneic mixed lymphocyte reaction. CDR3 amino acids: CASSLSRYGYTF. Written as DNA, the CDR3 is TGTGCCAGCAGTTTAAGTAGGTATGGCTACACCTTC.